These 30 T cell receptor beta chains were all obtained from the same sample, sequenced in a study of CD8 T cells in Susac syndrome. Random hexamers served to reverse transcribe roughly 0.45 to 1 ug RNA. TCRdb used MiXCR to reprocess the immunoSEQ multiplex PCR reads, holding one entry per CDR3 protein. The sample has 140,000 to 150,000 distinct CDR3 sequences; roughly 96% are singletons. What was sequenced was CD4+ T cells from PBMCs. The receptors derive from a human donor with multiple sclerosis.

The V gene is TRBV6-5, the J gene TRBJ2-7; 7 bases agree with TRBD2. The germline CDR1 and CDR2 sequences are MNHEY and SVGAGI. Trimming at V came to 5 bases and at J to 3 bases, leaving 10 bases not matched to a gene. The length of the CDR3 is 15 residues. The CDR3 DNA reads TGTGCCAGCAGTCCCCGGACTAGGTCGGGCTACGAGCAGTACTTC. This gives the protein CASSPRTRSGYEQYF.

This clonotype has more than one count but fewer than ten. The chain is built from TRBV28 and TRBJ1-1; 8 bases are a match to TRBD1. The CDR3 is 15 amino acids. In germline, CDR1 is MDHEN, CDR2 SYDVKM. V was clipped by 2 bases and J by 1 base; unmatched bases: 3. In DNA form, the CDR3 reads TGTGCCAGCAGTTTACGCACAGGGGGGAACACTGAAGCTTTCTTT. It specifies CASSLRTGGNTEAFF.

This rearrangement joins TRBV27 to TRBJ1-3; weak D call: TRBD1 (5 bases). Deletions cut 10 bases from V and 3 bases from J, with 19 bases between. This CDR3 is built from 15 residues. Germline-derived CDR1 and CDR2 are MNHEY and SMNVEV (reference sequence). The CDR3 spells CATKVTGLYGNTIYF. CDR3 bases: TGTGCCACTAAGGTTACGGGGCTATATGGAAACACCATATATTTT.

This sequence joins TRBV11-3 and TRBJ1-2, with TRBD1 identical over 8 bases. J was trimmed by 7 bases and V by 5 bases; bases with no gene match: 6. The CDR3 length is 13 residues. Per the germline V gene, CDR1 is SGHNT and CDR2 is YENEEA. The CDR3 coding sequence is TGTGCCAGCAGCGAGGACAGGGTATTTGGCTACACCTTC. This codes for CASSEDRVFGYTF.

CDR3 DNA sequence: TGCAGTGCTAGCCTTGACTTGGCCCGTCGGGCAGATACGCAGTATTTT. Its protein product is CSASLDLARRADTQYF. The J gene is TRBJ2-3, the V gene TRBV20-1; the D is unclear. Between the trimmed V and J ends, which lost 3 bases and 4 bases, there was a span of 20 bases. This CDR3 comprises 16 residues. The V gene's germline CDR1 is DFQATT and CDR2 SNEGSKA (reference sequence).

This rearrangement joins TRBV11-1 to TRBJ2-3; D is possibly TRBD2 (6 bases). The V and J ends lost 5 bases and 5 bases respectively, with 11 bases between them. The CDR3 contains 13 residues. CDR1 SGHAT and CDR2 FQDESV come from the germline V gene (reference sequence). The CDR3 nucleotides read TGTGCCAGCAGCGGAGGGAACAAAGATACGCAGTATTTT. It specifies CASSGGNKDTQYF.

This chain joins TRBV29-1 and TRBJ2-7; 12 bases are shared with TRBD2. The CDR3 totals 14 residues. Per the germline V gene, CDR1 is SQVTM and CDR2 is ANQGSEA. With 7 bases clipped from V and 7 bases from J, the junction kept 11 bases outside the gene matches. This CDR3 reads CSAALTSGRSEQYF. The CDR3 DNA reads TGCAGCGCCGCCTTGACTAGCGGGAGAAGTGAGCAGTACTTC.

V is TRBV12-3 or TRBV12-4 and J is TRBJ1-2, with 7 bases that match TRBD1. V gave up 7 bases and J gave up 7 bases; unmatched junction bases: 9. This CDR3 is 13 amino acids long. The chain's CDR3 is CASTNRGTRGYTF. The CDR3 DNA reads as TGTGCCAGCACCAACAGGGGTACACGTGGCTACACCTTC.

The chain carries TRBV19 and TRBJ2-6; the D is unclear. The CDR3 has 11 amino acids. The V end was cut by 7 bases, the J end by 2 bases, with 0 bases between. Per the germline V gene, CDR1 is LNHDA and CDR2 is SQIVND (reference sequence). CDR3 nucleotides: TGTGCCAGTACTGGGGCCAACGTCCTGACTTTC. This codes for CASTGANVLTF.

The V and J genes are TRBV29-1 and TRBJ2-5, with D unclear. CDR1 is SQVTM, CDR2 ANQGSEA, per germline. The CDR3 runs 11 residues. Trimming left V 4 bases short and J 5 bases short, with 8 bases between. As DNA, the CDR3 is TGCAGCGTTGCACAGCTCGAGACCCAGTACTTC. Its translation is CSVAQLETQYF. Supplemented by reference TRBV29-1 and TRBJ2-5, the full variable domain reads SAVISQKPSRDICQRGTSLTIQCQVDSQVTMMFWYRQQPGQSLTLIATANQGSEATYESGFVIDKFPISRPNLTFSTLTVSNMSPEDSSIYLCSVAQLETQYFGPGTRLLVL.

The chain combines TRBV29-1 with TRBJ1-1; the D gene is possibly TRBD1 (5 bases). This CDR3 is built from 12 residues. Germline values: CDR1 SQVTM, CDR2 ANQGSEA. Trimming stripped 4 bases from V and 7 bases from J, with 13 bases between. The CDR3 reads CSVGDRSGEAFF. In DNA, the CDR3 is TGCAGCGTTGGAGACAGAAGTGGTGAAGCTTTCTTT.

This chain connects TRBV18 to TRBJ1-2; D unresolved. CDR1 and CDR2 (germline): KGHSH, LQKENI. The CDR3 loop spans 13 amino acids. The V end lost 8 bases, the J end lost 6 bases, and 16 bases lay between the germline ends. The CDR3 is CASLARTSDGYTF. The CDR3 DNA sequence: TGTGCCAGCCTCGCCAGAACTTCTGATGGCTACACCTTC.

The chain is built from TRBV30 and TRBJ1-2; D is perhaps TRBD1 (5 bases). Germline V gene data show CDR1 as GTSNPN and CDR2 as SVGIG (reference sequence). V was cut by 0 bases and J by 1 base, with 12 bases left in between. The CDR3 covers 15 residues. The CDR3, as DNA: TGTGCCTGGAGTGTACAGGCTCTTTATAACTATGGCTACACCTTC. Translation gives CAWSVQALYNYGYTF.

The chain joins TRBV24-1 to TRBJ2-1; D unresolved. The CDR3 loop spans 15 amino acids. Deletions cut 4 bases from V and 7 bases from J, with 16 bases between. The germline CDR1 and CDR2 sequences are KGHDR and SFDVKD. CDR3 coding DNA: TGTGCCACCAGTGACCAATTTCGGCAAAATAATGAGCAGTTCTTC. This gives the protein CATSDQFRQNNEQFF.

The chain recombines TRBV5-1 with TRBJ2-7; perhaps TRBD2 as D (5 bases). Looked up from germline, CDR1 is SGHRS and CDR2 is YFSETQ. V was pared by 2 bases and J by 0 bases, with 12 bases between. The CDR3 contains 15 residues. The CDR3 region is CASSFGGGSSYEQYF. The CDR3 DNA sequence: TGCGCCAGCAGCTTCGGAGGTGGGAGCTCCTACGAGCAGTACTTC.

The chain recombines TRBV19 with TRBJ1-2, with D unresolved. Germline values: CDR1 LNHDA, CDR2 SQIVND (reference sequence). Trimming cost V 8 bases and J 0 bases, with 7 bases left between them. The CDR3 runs 12 residues. The CDR3 protein is CASRTPNYGYTF. The CDR3 DNA is TGTGCCAGTCGGACCCCTAACTATGGCTACACCTTC.

This clonotype came up once. The chain employs TRBV15 and TRBJ2-5; D is perhaps TRBD1 (6 bases). Trimming left V 3 bases short and J 5 bases short, with 16 bases between. CDR1 is LNHNV and CDR2 is YYDKDF in the germline V gene (reference sequence). CDR3 length equals 15 residues. CDR3 nucleotide sequence: TGTGCCACCAGCAGGCCGTACAGGGATCGGGAGACCCAGTACTTC. It specifies CATSRPYRDRETQYF.

V is TRBV3-1 and J is TRBJ2-2; TRBD1 matches 11 bases. The J segment lost 3 bases and the V segment lost 4 bases, leaving 1 base of the junction unmatched. The CDR3 length is 15 residues. Germline loops: CDR1 LGHDT, CDR2 YNNKEL (reference sequence). The CDR3 here is CASSLGQGDTGELFF. As DNA, the CDR3 is TGTGCCAGCAGCCTGGGACAGGGGGACACCGGGGAGCTGTTTTTT.

The gene calls are TRBV9 and TRBJ2-7, with TRBD1 matching 7 bases. Losses at the gene ends were 1 base for V and 3 bases for J; bases not matched to a gene: 4. This CDR3 comprises 14 residues. CDR1 is SGDLS and CDR2 is YYNGEE in the germline V gene. The chain's CDR3 is CASSVSNRGYEQYF. In DNA, the CDR3 is TGTGCCAGCAGCGTAAGTAACAGGGGCTACGAGCAGTACTTC.

This clonotype was counted a single time. J is TRBJ2-5 and V is TRBV15; no clear D. V was pared by 0 bases and J by 5 bases, with 13 bases between. The CDR3 covers 15 residues. The germline gives CDR1 LNHNV, CDR2 YYDKDF (reference sequence). The CDR3 is CATSRDLGLGETQYF. The DNA of the CDR3 is TGTGCCACCAGCAGAGATTTGGGGTTAGGTGAGACCCAGTACTTC.

The J gene is TRBJ2-1, the V gene TRBV14, with 13 bases fitting TRBD2. Per germline, CDR1 SGHDN and CDR2 FVKESK. V gave up 6 bases and J gave up 10 bases; unmatched junction bases: 9. This CDR3 contains 15 residues. The CDR3 DNA sequence: TGTGCCAGCAGTACTAGCGGGGGGGCCTATTGGGAGCAGTTCTTC. Its translation: CASSTSGGAYWEQFF.

V is TRBV5-6 and J is TRBJ2-7; 10 bases line up with TRBD2. The V segment lost 7 bases and the J segment 4 bases; nucleotides outside the gene matches: 8. Germline lookup yields CDR1 SGHDT and CDR2 YYEEEE. The length of the CDR3 is 14 residues. This chain's CDR3 is CASESGRGIYEQYF. CDR3 in DNA: TGTGCCAGCGAGAGCGGGAGGGGGATTTACGAGCAGTACTTC.

The chain recombines TRBV7-9 with TRBJ1-1; no definite D call. The CDR3 has 13 amino acids. Looked up from germline, CDR1 is SEHNR and CDR2 is FQNEAQ (reference sequence). The ends were cut back, 11 bases at V and 1 base at J, with 14 bases in the middle. This CDR3 reads CALTGQKNTEAFF. CDR3 nucleotide sequence: TGTGCCCTGACTGGGCAGAAGAACACTGAAGCTTTCTTT.

The rearrangement links TRBV29-1 to TRBJ2-1, with D maybe TRBD1 (6 bases). There are 13 residues in the CDR3. V was trimmed by 7 bases and J by 7 bases, leaving 17 bases between them. Germline V gene lookup returns CDR1 SQVTM and CDR2 ANQGSEA. CDR3 residues: CSGGRTVFNEQFF. The DNA for the CDR3 is TGCAGCGGGGGTCGGACAGTTTTTAATGAGCAGTTCTTC.

The chain has TRBV20-1 and TRBJ1-5; TRBD1 matches at 8 bases. Trimming removed 3 bases from V and 5 bases from J; junction bases left unmatched: 6. Germline values: CDR1 DFQATT, CDR2 SNEGSKA (reference sequence). The CDR3 has 14 residues. CDR3 DNA: TGCAGTGCTAGGGAAAACAGGGGGGATCAGCCCCAGCATTTT. This encodes CSARENRGDQPQHF.

The chain combines TRBV25-1 with TRBJ1-2; TRBD1 is a possible D gene (5 bases). The V gene lost 2 bases and the J gene lost 2 bases, with 9 bases spanning the gap. This CDR3 contains 14 residues. Germline V gene lookup returns CDR1 MGHDK and CDR2 SYGVNS. The chain's CDR3 is CASSEEGRNYGYTF. The CDR3 DNA is TGTGCCAGCAGTGAAGAGGGACGGAACTATGGCTACACCTTC.

This rearrangement joins TRBV20-1 to TRBJ1-1, with D perhaps matching TRBD1 (5 bases). V lost 0 bases to trimming and J lost 1 base, with 27 bases between them. Germline-derived CDR1 and CDR2 are DFQATT and SNEGSKA (reference sequence). This CDR3 is 20 amino acids long. The CDR3 spells CSARDPIGEQMRGQNTEAFF. CDR3 DNA sequence: TGCAGTGCTAGAGATCCGATCGGGGAGCAGATGCGCGGACAGAACACTGAAGCTTTCTTT.

The chain uses TRBV2 and TRBJ2-5; 11 nucleotides align to TRBD2. Trimming cost V 7 bases and J 6 bases; bases outside gene matches: 7. CDR3 size: 14 residues. Germline CDR1 SNHLY, CDR2 FYNNEI. CDR3 nucleotide sequence: TGTGCCAGCATAGCGGGAGGGTCTATCCAGACCCAGTACTTC. Residues: CASIAGGSIQTQYF.

The J gene is TRBJ2-1, the V gene TRBV3-1; the D gene is possibly TRBD1 (6 bases). Germline assignment: CDR1 LGHDT and CDR2 YNNKEL (reference sequence). The ends were cut back, 2 bases at V and 10 bases at J, with 9 bases in the middle. The CDR3 extends over 12 amino acids. The CDR3 DNA reads TGTGCCAGCAGCCAATTGACAGGAGAGCAGTTCTTC. Translating gives CASSQLTGEQFF.

V is TRBV7-3 and J is TRBJ1-2, with 8 bases aligning to TRBD1. Germline trimming cut 9 bases from V and 6 bases from J; bases unmatched to any gene: 12. Per the germline V gene, CDR1 is SGHTA and CDR2 is FQGTGA. This CDR3 has 14 residues. DNA for the CDR3: TGTGCCAGTTCTTTTTCCGGGACAGGAGATGGCTACACCTTC. Protein: CASSFSGTGDGYTF.